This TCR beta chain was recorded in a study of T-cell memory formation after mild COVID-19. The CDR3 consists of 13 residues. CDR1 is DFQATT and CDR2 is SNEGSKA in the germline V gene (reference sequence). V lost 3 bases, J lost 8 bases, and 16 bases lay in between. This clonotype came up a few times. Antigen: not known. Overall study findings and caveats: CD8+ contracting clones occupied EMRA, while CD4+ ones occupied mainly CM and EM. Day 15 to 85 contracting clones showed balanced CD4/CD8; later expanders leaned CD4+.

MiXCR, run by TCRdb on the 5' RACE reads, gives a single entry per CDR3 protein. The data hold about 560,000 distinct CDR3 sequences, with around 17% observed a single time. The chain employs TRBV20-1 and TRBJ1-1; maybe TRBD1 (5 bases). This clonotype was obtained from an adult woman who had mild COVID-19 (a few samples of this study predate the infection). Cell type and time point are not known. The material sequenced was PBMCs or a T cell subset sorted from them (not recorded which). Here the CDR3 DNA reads TGCAGTGCTAGTGAGGGGAATACAAGGGAAGCTTTCTTT. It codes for CSASEGNTREAFF.